This T cell receptor (beta chain) was sequenced for a study of blood T cells in healthy people across ages. A second PCR of roughly 7 to 11 cycles used a sample-barcoded 5' primer and a J-beta primer mix. TCRdb re-called the 5' RACE reads through MiXCR, storing one row per CDR3 protein. The data show 750,000 to 1,000,000 distinct CDR3 sequences, 25% to 30% seen once. In addition, the sample was reused for a study of T cells of mothers and their children. That source adds: No persistent microchimeric T cell clones were detected.

This TCR was sampled from a woman aged 40 to 50 in good health. The sequenced sample consisted of blood.

CDR3 DNA: TGTACTAGCAGCCCCGGGACACGCAAAAACTATGGCTACACCTTC. It specifies CTSSPGTRKNYGYTF. The chain recombines TRBV7-9 with TRBJ1-2, with D maybe TRBD1 (6 bases). Germline CDR1 and CDR2: SEHNR and FQNEAQ (reference sequence). The CDR3 is made up of 15 amino acids.